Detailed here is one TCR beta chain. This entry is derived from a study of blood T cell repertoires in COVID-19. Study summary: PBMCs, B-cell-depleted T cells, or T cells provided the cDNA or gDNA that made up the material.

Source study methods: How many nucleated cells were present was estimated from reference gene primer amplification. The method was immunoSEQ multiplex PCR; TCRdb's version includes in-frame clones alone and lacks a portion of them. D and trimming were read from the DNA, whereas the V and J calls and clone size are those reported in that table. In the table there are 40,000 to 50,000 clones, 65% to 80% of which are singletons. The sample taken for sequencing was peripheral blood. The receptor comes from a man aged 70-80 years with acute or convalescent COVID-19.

CDR3 residues: CASSEVSGGTGTGELFF. The CDR3 DNA reads TGTGCCAGCAGTGAAGTAAGCGGGGGGACCGGCACCGGGGAGCTGTTTTTT. The rearrangement links TRBV6-1 to TRBJ2-2; 9 bases agree with TRBD2. Germline V lookup: CDR1 MNHNS, CDR2 SASEGT. This CDR3 region has 17 residues. Trimming cost V 1 base and J 4 bases; bases outside gene matches: 7.